This T cell receptor beta chain was observed in a study of cytomegalovirus exposure and HLA in healthy donors. Study-wide context: In a previous analysis, some 110 million unique TCR beta sequences were found from 170 million or so T cells. Overall study results and limits: It was only CMV serostatus that was available as immune exposure information. Excluded were some V segments that proved indistinguishable, including TRBV6-2 and TRBV6-3.

The PCR had 60 Vbeta and 13 Jbeta primers. Some clones are missing from TCRdb's copy, which holds only in-frame ones; the method was immunoSEQ multiplex PCR. The repertoire holds over 100,000 clones, 80% to 90% seen once, with more than 4% in the top ten. CDR1 and CDR2 from the germline V gene are SNHLY and FYNNEI. The CDR3 contains 15 residues. The V gene lost 1 base and the J gene lost 3 bases, with 10 bases spanning the gap. A few counts support this clone. The target antigen is unknown. The sample comprised PBMCs. The chain uses TRBV2 and TRBJ1-5; D gene uncertain. This clonotype was sampled from a woman under 40 in good health and CMV-seronegative. The CDR3 nucleotides are TGTGCCAGCAGTGAAGGGCAGATTGCCAATCAGCCCCAGCATTTT. As protein: CASSEGQIANQPQHF. Drawing the rest from reference TRBV2 and TRBJ1-5, the complete variable domain is EPEVTQTPSHQVTQMGQEVILRCVPISNHLYFYWYRQILGQKVEFLVSFYNNEISEKSEIFDDQFSVERPDGSNFTLKIRSTKLEDSAMYFCASSEGQIANQPQHFGDGTRLSIL.